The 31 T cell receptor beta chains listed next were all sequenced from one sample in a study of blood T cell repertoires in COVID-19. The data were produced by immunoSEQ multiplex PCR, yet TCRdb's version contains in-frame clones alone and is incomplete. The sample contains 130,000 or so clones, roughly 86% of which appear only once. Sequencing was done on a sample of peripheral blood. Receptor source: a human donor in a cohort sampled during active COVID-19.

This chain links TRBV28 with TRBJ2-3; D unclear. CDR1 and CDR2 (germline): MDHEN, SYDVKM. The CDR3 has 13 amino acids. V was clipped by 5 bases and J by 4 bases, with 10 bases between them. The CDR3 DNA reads TGTGCCAGCAGTCTTACAAACCCAGATACGCAGTATTTT. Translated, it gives CASSLTNPDTQYF.

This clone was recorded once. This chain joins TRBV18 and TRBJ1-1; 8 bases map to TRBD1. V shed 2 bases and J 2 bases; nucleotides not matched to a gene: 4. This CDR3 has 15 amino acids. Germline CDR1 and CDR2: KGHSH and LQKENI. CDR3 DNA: TGTGCCAGCTCACCAGCGACAGGGGCTAACACTGAAGCTTTCTTT. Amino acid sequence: CASSPATGANTEAFF.

For the CDR3, the DNA is TGTGCCAGCAGTCTTTTGACAGGGGGGACCGGGGAGCTGTTTTTT. It specifies CASSLLTGGTGELFF. This chain connects TRBV6-6 to TRBJ2-2; 9 bases line up with TRBD1. Germline V gene sequence: CDR1 MNHNY, CDR2 SVGAGI (reference sequence). The V and J ends lost 5 bases and 5 bases, in that order; junction bases with no gene match: 6. This CDR3 comprises 15 residues.

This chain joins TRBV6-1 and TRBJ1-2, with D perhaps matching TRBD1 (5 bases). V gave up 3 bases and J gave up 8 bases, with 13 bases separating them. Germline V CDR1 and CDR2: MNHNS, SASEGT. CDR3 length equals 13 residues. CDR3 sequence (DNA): TGTGCCAGCAGTGAGGGCAGGGTGGCCGGCTACACCTTC. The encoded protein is CASSEGRVAGYTF.

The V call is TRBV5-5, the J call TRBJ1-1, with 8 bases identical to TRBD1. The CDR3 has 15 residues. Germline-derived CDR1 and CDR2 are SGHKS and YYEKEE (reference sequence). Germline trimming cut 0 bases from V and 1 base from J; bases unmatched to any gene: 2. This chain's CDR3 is CASSLGDRKNTEAFF. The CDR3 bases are TGTGCCAGCAGCTTGGGGGACAGGAAGAACACTGAAGCTTTCTTT. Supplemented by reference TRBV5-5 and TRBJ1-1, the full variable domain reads DAGVTQSPTHLIKTRGQQVTLRCSPISGHKSVSWYQQVLGQGPQFIFQYYEKEERGRGNFPDRFSARQFPNYSSELNVNALLLGDSALYLCASSLGDRKNTEAFFGQGTRLTVV.

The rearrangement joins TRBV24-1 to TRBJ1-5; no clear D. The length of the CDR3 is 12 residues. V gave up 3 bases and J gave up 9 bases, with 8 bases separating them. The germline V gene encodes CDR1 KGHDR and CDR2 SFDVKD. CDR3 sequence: CATSDQVGPQHF. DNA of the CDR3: TGTGCCACCAGTGATCAGGTGGGGCCCCAGCATTTT.

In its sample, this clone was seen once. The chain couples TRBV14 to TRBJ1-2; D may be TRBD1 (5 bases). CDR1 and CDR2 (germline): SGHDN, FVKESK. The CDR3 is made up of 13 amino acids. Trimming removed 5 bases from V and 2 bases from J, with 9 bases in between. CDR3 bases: TGTGCCAGCAGCATCGACAGAAACTATGGCTACACCTTC. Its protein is CASSIDRNYGYTF. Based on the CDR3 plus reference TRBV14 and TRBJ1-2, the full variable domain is EAGVTQFPSHSVIEKGQTVTLRCDPISGHDNLYWYRRVMGKEIKFLLHFVKESKQDESGMPNNRFLAERTGGTYSTLKVQPAELEDSGVYFCASSIDRNYGYTFGSGTRLTVV.

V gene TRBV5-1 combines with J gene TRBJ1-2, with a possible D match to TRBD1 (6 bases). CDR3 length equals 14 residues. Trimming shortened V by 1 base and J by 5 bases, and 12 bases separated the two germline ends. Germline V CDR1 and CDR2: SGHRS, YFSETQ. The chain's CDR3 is CASSLSGTFYGYTF. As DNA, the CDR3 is TGCGCCAGCAGCTTGTCGGGGACATTTTATGGCTACACCTTC.

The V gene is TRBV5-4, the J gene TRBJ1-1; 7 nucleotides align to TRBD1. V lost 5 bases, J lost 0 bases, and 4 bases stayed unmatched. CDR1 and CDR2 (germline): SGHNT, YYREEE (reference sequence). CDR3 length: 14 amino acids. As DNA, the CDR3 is TGTGCCAGCAGGGGACAGACAATGAACACTGAAGCTTTCTTT. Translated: CASRGQTMNTEAFF.

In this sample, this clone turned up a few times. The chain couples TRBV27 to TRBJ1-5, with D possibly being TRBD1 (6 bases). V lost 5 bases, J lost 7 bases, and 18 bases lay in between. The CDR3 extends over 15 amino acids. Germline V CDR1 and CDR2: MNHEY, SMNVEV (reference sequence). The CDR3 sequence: CASSPDRWVGQPQHF. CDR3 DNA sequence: TGTGCCAGCAGTCCAGACAGGTGGGTGGGACAGCCCCAGCATTTT.

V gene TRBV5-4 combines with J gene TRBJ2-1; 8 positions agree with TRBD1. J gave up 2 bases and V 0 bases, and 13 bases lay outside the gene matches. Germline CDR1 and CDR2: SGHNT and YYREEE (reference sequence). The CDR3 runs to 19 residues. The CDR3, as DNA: TGTGCCAGCAGCTTGGGGCGCCCCACCCGACAGGGGACCTACAATGAGCAGTTCTTC. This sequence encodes CASSLGRPTRQGTYNEQFF.

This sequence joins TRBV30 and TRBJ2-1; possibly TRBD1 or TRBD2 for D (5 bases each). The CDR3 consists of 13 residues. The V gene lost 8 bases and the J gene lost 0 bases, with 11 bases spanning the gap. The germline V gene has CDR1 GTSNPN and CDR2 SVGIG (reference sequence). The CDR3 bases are TGTGCCGGGGGAGAGAGCTCCTACAATGAGCAGTTCTTC. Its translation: CAGGESSYNEQFF.

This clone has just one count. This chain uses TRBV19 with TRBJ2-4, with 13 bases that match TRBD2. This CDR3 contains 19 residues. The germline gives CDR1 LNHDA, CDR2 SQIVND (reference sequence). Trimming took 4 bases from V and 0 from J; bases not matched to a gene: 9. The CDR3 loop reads CASSTSGTSGVLAKNIQYF. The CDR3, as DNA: TGTGCCAGTAGTACGTCCGGGACTAGCGGGGTCCTAGCCAAAAACATTCAGTACTTC. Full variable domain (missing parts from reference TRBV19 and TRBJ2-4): DGGITQSPKYLFRKEGQNVTLSCEQNLNHDAMYWYRQDPGQGLRLIYYSQIVNDFQKGDIAEGYSVSREKKESFPLTVTSAQKNPTAFYLCASSTSGTSGVLAKNIQYFGAGTRLSVL.

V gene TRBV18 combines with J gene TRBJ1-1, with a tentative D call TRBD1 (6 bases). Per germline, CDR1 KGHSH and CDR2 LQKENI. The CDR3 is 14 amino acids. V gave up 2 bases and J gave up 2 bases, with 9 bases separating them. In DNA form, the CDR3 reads TGTGCCAGCTCACCAGCAGGGACAAACACTGAAGCTTTCTTT. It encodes CASSPAGTNTEAFF.

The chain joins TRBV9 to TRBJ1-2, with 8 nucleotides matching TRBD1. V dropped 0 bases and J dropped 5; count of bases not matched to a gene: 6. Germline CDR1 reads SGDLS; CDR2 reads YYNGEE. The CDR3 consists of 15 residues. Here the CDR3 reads CASSVVAGGGYGYTF. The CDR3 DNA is TGTGCCAGCAGCGTAGTGGCAGGGGGCGGGTATGGCTACACCTTC.

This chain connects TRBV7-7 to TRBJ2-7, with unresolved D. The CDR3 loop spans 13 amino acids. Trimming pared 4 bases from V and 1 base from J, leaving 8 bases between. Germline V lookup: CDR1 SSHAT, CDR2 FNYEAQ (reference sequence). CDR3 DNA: TGTGCCAGCAGCTCTGGTAGTTCCTACGAGCAGTACTTC. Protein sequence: CASSSGSSYEQYF.

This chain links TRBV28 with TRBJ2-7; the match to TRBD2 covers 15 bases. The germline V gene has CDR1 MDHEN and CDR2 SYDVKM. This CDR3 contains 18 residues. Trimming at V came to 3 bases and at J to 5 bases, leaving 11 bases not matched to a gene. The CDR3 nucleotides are TGTGCCAGCAGTTTCCGACCCAGGACTAGCGGGGGGGCCAACGAGCAGTACTTC. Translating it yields CASSFRPRTSGGANEQYF.

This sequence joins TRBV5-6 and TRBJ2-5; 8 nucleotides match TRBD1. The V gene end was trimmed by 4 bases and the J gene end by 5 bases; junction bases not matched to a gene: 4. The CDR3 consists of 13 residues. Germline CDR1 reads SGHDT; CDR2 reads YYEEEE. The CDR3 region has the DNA TGTGCCAGCAGCCTGCAGGGGGCTGAGACCCAGTACTTC. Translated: CASSLQGAETQYF.

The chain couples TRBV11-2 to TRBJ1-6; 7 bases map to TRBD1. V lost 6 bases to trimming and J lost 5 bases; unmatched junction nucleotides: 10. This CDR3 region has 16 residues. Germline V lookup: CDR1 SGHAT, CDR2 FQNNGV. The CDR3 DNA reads TGTGCCAGCAGACAGCGGGGGACAGTGGATAATTCACCCCTCCACTTT. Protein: CASRQRGTVDNSPLHF.

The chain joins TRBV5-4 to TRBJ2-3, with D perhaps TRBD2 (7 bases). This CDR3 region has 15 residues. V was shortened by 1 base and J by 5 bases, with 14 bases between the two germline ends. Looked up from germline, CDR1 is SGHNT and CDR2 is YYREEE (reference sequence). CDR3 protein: CASSLPGGSGDTQYF. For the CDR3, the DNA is TGTGCCAGCAGCTTGCCGGGGGGCAGCGGAGATACGCAGTATTTT.

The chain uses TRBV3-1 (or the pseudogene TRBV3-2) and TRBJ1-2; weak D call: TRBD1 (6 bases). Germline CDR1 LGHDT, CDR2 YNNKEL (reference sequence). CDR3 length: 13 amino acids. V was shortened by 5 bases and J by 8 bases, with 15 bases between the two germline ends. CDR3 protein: CASSEQGRRGYTF. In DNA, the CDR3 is TGTGCCAGCAGCGAACAGGGAAGGAGGGGCTACACCTTC.

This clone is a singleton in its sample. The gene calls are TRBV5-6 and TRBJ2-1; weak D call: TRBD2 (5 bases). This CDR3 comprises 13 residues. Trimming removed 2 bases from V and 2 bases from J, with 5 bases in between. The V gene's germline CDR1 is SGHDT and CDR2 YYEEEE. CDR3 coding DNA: TGTGCCAGCAGCTTCGGGGCCTACAATGAGCAGTTCTTC. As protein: CASSFGAYNEQFF.

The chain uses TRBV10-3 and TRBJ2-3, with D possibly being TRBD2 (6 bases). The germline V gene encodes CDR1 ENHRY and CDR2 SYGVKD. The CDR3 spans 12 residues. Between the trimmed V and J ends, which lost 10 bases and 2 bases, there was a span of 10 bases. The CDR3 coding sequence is TGTGCCACCGGGGGAGACACAGATACGCAGTATTTT. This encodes CATGGDTDTQYF.

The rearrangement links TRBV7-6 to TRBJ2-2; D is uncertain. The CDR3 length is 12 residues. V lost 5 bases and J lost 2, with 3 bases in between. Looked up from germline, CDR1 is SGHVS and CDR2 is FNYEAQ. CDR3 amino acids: CASSLNTGELFF. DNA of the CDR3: TGTGCCAGCAGCCTTAACACCGGGGAGCTGTTTTTT.

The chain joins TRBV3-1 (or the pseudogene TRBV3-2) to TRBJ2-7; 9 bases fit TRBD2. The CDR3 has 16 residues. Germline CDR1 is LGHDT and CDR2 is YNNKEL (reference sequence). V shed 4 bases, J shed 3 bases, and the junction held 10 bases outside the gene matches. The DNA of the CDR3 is TGTGCCAGCAGCCGTTCCGGGACTAGCTCCTACTACGAGCAGTACTTC. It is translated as CASSRSGTSSYYEQYF.

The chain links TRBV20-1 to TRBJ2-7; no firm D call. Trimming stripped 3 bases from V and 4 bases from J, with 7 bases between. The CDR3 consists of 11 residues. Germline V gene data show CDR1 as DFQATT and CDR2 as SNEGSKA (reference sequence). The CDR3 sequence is CSARLLYEQYF. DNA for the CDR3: TGCAGTGCTAGGCTCCTATACGAGCAGTACTTC.

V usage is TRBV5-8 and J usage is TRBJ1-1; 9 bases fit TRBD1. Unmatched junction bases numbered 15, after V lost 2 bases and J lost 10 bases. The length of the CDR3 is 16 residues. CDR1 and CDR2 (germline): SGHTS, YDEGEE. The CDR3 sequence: CASSFIPGQGSGGAFF. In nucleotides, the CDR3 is TGTGCCAGCAGCTTCATCCCGGGACAGGGTTCAGGTGGAGCTTTCTTT. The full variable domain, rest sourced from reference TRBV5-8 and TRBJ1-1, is EAGVTQSPTHLIKTRGQQATLRCSPISGHTSVYWYQQALGLGLQFLLWYDEGEERNRGNFPPRFSGRQFPNYSSELNVNALELEDSALYLCASSFIPGQGSGGAFFGQGTRLTVV.

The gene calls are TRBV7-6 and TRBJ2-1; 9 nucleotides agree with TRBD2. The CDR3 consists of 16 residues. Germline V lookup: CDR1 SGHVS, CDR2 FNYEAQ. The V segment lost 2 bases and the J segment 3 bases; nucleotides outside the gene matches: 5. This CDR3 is CASSLSASGDYNEQFF. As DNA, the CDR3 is TGTGCCAGCAGCTTATCGGCTAGCGGGGACTACAATGAGCAGTTCTTC.

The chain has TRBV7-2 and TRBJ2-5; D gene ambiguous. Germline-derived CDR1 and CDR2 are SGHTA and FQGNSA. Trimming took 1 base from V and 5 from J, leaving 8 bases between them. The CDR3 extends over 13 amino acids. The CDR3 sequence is CASSLVQVETQYF. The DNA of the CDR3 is TGTGCCAGCAGCTTAGTTCAGGTTGAGACCCAGTACTTC.

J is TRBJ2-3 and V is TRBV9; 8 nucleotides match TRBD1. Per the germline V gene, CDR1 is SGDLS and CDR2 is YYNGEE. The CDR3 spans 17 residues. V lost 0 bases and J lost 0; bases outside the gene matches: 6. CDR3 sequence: CASSVGSGGRSTDTQYF. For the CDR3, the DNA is TGTGCCAGCAGCGTAGGATCAGGGGGCCGTAGCACAGATACGCAGTATTTT.

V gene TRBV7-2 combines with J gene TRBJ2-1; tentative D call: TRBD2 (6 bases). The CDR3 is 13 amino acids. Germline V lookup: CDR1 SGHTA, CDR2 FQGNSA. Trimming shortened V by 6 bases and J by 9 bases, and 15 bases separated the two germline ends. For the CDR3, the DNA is TGTGCCAGCAGTACGACCGTGGGGGGTGAGCAGTTCTTC. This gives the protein CASSTTVGGEQFF.